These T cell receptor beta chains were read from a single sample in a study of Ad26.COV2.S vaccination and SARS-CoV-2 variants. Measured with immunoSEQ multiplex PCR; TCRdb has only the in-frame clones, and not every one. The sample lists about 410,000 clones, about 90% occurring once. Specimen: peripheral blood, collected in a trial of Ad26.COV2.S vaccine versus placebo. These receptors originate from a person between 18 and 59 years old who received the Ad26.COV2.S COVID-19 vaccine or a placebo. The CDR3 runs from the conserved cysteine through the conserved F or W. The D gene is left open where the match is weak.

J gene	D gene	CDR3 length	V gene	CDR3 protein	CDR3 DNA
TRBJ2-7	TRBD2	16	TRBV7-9	CASSPTLAGGPYEQYF	TGTGCCAGCAGCCCAACACTAGCGGGGGGGCCCTACGAGCAGTACTTC
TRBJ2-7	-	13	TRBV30	CAWSERGPYEQYF	TGTGCCTGGAGTGAAAGGGGCCCCTACGAGCAGTACTTC
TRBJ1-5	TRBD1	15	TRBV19	CASSNFKGAGQPQHF	TGTGCCAGTAGTAACTTTAAGGGGGCTGGCCAGCCCCAGCATTTT
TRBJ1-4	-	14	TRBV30	CAWSVGSSGEKLFF	TGTGCCTGGAGTGTGGGATCGTCTGGTGAAAAACTGTTTTTT
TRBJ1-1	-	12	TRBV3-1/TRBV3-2	CASSQVGGRAFF	TGTGCCAGCAGCCAAGTCGGGGGTCGCGCTTTCTTT
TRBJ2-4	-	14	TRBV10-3	CAISESMVSGIQYF	TGTGCCATCAGTGAGTCGATGGTCAGTGGCATTCAGTACTTC
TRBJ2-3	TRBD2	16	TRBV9	CASSVRLAGVTDTQYF	TGTGCCAGCAGCGTCAGACTAGCGGGAGTCACAGATACGCAGTATTTT
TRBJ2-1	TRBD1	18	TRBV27	CASSLGQGASSYYNEQFF	TGTGCCAGCAGTTTAGGACAGGGGGCATCCTCGTATTACAATGAGCAGTTCTTC
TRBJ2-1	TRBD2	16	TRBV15	CATSLGLAGGVNEQFF	TGTGCCACCAGCCTGGGACTAGCGGGGGGAGTGAATGAGCAGTTCTTC
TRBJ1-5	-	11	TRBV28	CASSLSQPQHF	TGTGCCAGCAGTTTAAGTCAGCCCCAGCATTTT
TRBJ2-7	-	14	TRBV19	CASSIGAGTYEQYF	TGTGCCAGTAGTATAGGGGCCGGAACCTACGAGCAGTACTTC
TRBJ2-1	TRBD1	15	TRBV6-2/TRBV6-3	CASSRQGRPYNEQFF	TGTGCCAGCAGTCGACAGGGGCGGCCCTACAATGAGCAGTTCTTC
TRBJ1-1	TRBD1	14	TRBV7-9	CASSARQGDTEAFF	TGTGCCAGCAGCGCCAGACAGGGGGACACTGAAGCTTTCTTT
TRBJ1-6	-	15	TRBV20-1	CSASSRSSYNSPLHF	TGCAGTGCTAGTTCCAGAAGCTCCTATAATTCACCCCTCCACTTT